The 21 T cell receptor beta chains below all came from one sample that was sequenced in a study of cytomegalovirus exposure and HLA in healthy donors. TCRdb's copy holds only in-frame clones and misses some; the assay was immunoSEQ multiplex PCR. The data hold around 190,000 clones, with about 81% observed a single time. Material: PBMCs. The receptors stem from a woman in her 30s in good health and CMV-seronegative.

The gene calls are TRBV7-2 and TRBJ1-6, with D unresolved. Trimming took 1 base from V and 12 from J, leaving 13 bases between them. Germline values: CDR1 SGHTA, CDR2 FQGNSA. The CDR3 is 14 residues long. The DNA of the CDR3 is TGTGCCAGCAGCTTAGATAGAGGCGGAGGACCCCTCCACTTT. Translation: CASSLDRGGGPLHF.

The chain recombines TRBV5-1 with TRBJ1-2; no reliable D call. V gave up 6 bases and J gave up 1 base, with 13 bases separating them. The CDR3 contains 14 residues. Germline loops: CDR1 SGHRS, CDR2 YFSETQ. The CDR3 spells CASTGEPFNYGYTF. Here the CDR3 DNA reads TGCGCCAGCACCGGGGAGCCGTTTAACTATGGCTACACCTTC.

This chain uses TRBV19 with TRBJ1-5; 9 bases line up with TRBD1. Germline assignment: CDR1 LNHDA and CDR2 SQIVND (reference sequence). The CDR3 has 18 residues. The junction had 13 bases not matched to a gene; V was cut back by 5 bases and J by 2 bases. Here the CDR3 reads CASSLTQGAFFGNQPQHF. As DNA, the CDR3 is TGTGCCAGTAGTCTAACACAGGGGGCCTTCTTCGGCAATCAGCCCCAGCATTTT.

The chain recombines TRBV19 with TRBJ2-7; 8 bases line up with TRBD1. CDR3 length: 15 amino acids. The V and J ends lost 5 bases and 0 bases, in that order; junction bases with no gene match: 6. Per the germline V gene, CDR1 is LNHDA and CDR2 is SQIVND (reference sequence). The CDR3 nucleotides are TGTGCCAGTAGTGTCGACAGGGGCCGCTCCTACGAGCAGTACTTC. Translated, it gives CASSVDRGRSYEQYF.

The chain couples TRBV18 to TRBJ2-7, with TRBD2 matching over 10 bases. Trimming removed 4 bases from V and 5 bases from J; junction bases left unmatched: 5. Germline V gene lookup returns CDR1 KGHSH and CDR2 LQKENI. CDR3 size: 14 residues. The CDR3 loop is CASSRLAGDHEQYF. DNA for the CDR3: TGTGCCAGCTCACGGCTAGCGGGAGACCACGAGCAGTACTTC.

This rearrangement joins TRBV5-3 to TRBJ2-3; TRBD1 agrees at 8 bases. TRBV5-3 is recorded as an ORF, its role being uncertain. Unmatched junction bases numbered 5, after V lost 4 bases and J lost 1 base. This CDR3 region has 15 residues. The CDR3: CARSGAGQGTDTQYF. The DNA of the CDR3 is TGTGCCAGAAGCGGGGCGGGACAGGGCACAGATACGCAGTATTTT.

A single count supports this clone. The chain uses TRBV28 and TRBJ2-4, with TRBD2 matching over 12 bases. Looked up from germline, CDR1 is MDHEN and CDR2 is SYDVKM. This CDR3 is 16 amino acids long. V was clipped by 6 bases and J by 1 base; unmatched bases: 4. The CDR3 DNA follows: TGTGCCAGCAGGGGACTAGCGGGCTGGGCCAAAAACATTCAGTACTTC. It is translated as CASRGLAGWAKNIQYF.

The chain carries TRBV2 and TRBJ1-2; unclear D gene. V was cut by 2 bases and J by 2 bases, with 6 bases left in between. The CDR3 consists of 13 residues. The germline V gene encodes CDR1 SNHLY and CDR2 FYNNEI. The CDR3 nucleotides read TGTGCCAGCAGTGAACTGCAGAACTATGGCTACACCTTC. Translated: CASSELQNYGYTF.

The rearrangement uses TRBV5-1 and TRBJ2-7, with unresolved D. CDR3 length: 16 residues. Trimming took 0 bases from V and 2 from J, leaving 15 bases between them. Germline CDR1 is SGHRS and CDR2 is YFSETQ. CDR3 loop: CASSLEVIGGTYEQYF. CDR3 nucleotide sequence: TGCGCCAGCAGCTTGGAGGTAATAGGCGGAACCTACGAGCAGTACTTC.

The rearrangement joins TRBV7-9 to TRBJ1-3, with 10 bases aligning to TRBD1. CDR3 length equals 17 residues. V shed 3 bases, J shed 4 bases, and the junction held 9 bases outside the gene matches. In germline, CDR1 is SEHNR, CDR2 FQNEAQ (reference sequence). The CDR3: CASSLSGTGVGGNTIYF. Here the CDR3 DNA reads TGTGCCAGCAGCTTGTCCGGGACAGGGGTTGGAGGAAACACCATATATTTT.

The gene calls are TRBV18 and TRBJ1-1; D remains unclear. This CDR3 is 14 amino acids long. Per germline, CDR1 KGHSH and CDR2 LQKENI. The germline V and J ends were trimmed by 3 bases and 1 base, with 9 bases remaining between them. The CDR3 spells CASSPQVGNTEAFF. Written as DNA, the CDR3 is TGTGCCAGCTCACCGCAGGTGGGGAACACTGAAGCTTTCTTT. The full variable domain, with the rest looked up from reference TRBV18 and TRBJ1-1, is NAGVMQNPRHLVRRRGQEARLRCSPMKGHSHVYWYRQLPEEGLKFMVYLQKENIIDESGMPKERFSAEFPKEGPSILRIQQVVRGDSAAYFCASSPQVGNTEAFFGQGTRLTVV.

The V and J genes are TRBV28 and TRBJ1-1, with TRBD1 matching 11 bases. V was pared by 7 bases and J by 1 base, with 8 bases of the junction left unmatched. Germline values: CDR1 MDHEN, CDR2 SYDVKM. The CDR3 is made up of 16 amino acids. The CDR3 nucleotides read TGTGCCAGCACCACCGGGACAGGGGGGGCGAACACTGAAGCTTTCTTT. Translated, it gives CASTTGTGGANTEAFF.

In this sample, this clone turned up once. The chain carries TRBV6-1 and TRBJ2-3, with TRBD1 identical over 9 bases. CDR3 size: 14 residues. In germline, CDR1 is MNHNS, CDR2 SASEGT. The ends lost 6 bases at V and 1 base at J; junction bases unmatched: 2. The CDR3 coding sequence is TGTGCCAGCAGGTGGGACAGGGGCACAGATACGCAGTATTTT. This gives the protein CASRWDRGTDTQYF.

Only a few counts were recorded for this clone. The V gene is TRBV10-3, the J gene TRBJ1-5; 9 bases are a match to TRBD1. Germline assignment: CDR1 ENHRY and CDR2 SYGVKD. J lost 2 bases, V lost 3 bases, and 2 bases had no gene match. This CDR3 is 15 amino acids long. The CDR3 region is CAISDRDRGNQPQHF. As DNA, the CDR3 is TGTGCCATCAGTGACAGGGACAGGGGCAATCAGCCCCAGCATTTT.

The rearrangement uses TRBV6-1 and TRBJ2-3, with a tentative D call TRBD1 (7 bases). The CDR3 length is 13 residues. Germline V gene data show CDR1 as MNHNS and CDR2 as SASEGT. Trimming took 3 bases from V and 4 from J, leaving 8 bases between them. CDR3 coding DNA: TGTGCCAGCAGTGACAGGGGGGCAGATACGCAGTATTTT. As protein: CASSDRGADTQYF.

V usage is TRBV27 and J usage is TRBJ2-1; TRBD1 agrees at 8 bases. The CDR3 is 14 residues long. Germline CDR1 is MNHEY and CDR2 is SMNVEV (reference sequence). Unmatched junction bases numbered 3, after V lost 6 bases and J lost 2 bases. The CDR3 nucleotides are TGTGCCAGCAGGGACAGGGTCCCCTACAATGAGCAGTTCTTC. Its translation: CASRDRVPYNEQFF.

V gene TRBV10-1 combines with J gene TRBJ2-2; TRBD1 is a possible D gene (6 bases). Trimming took off 4 bases at V and 1 base at J, with 16 bases between the two ends. The CDR3 consists of 17 residues. The germline gives CDR1 WNHNN, CDR2 SYGVQD (reference sequence). CDR3 bases: TGCGCCAGCAGTGGAAGTTCAGGGACACTGAACACCGGGGAGCTGTTTTTT. The encoded protein is CASSGSSGTLNTGELFF.

V usage is TRBV27 and J usage is TRBJ2-7; TRBD1 matches at 7 bases. Germline CDR1 reads MNHEY; CDR2 reads SMNVEV (reference sequence). The CDR3 length is 12 residues. J was trimmed by 4 bases and V by 3 bases; bases with no gene match: 0. The CDR3 DNA is TGTGCCAGCAGTTTCAGGGGGTACGAGCAGTACTTC. The encoded protein is CASSFRGYEQYF.

The V gene is TRBV15, the J gene TRBJ2-3; 7 nucleotides line up with TRBD2. Germline V lookup: CDR1 LNHNV, CDR2 YYDKDF (reference sequence). The V segment lost 8 bases and the J segment 2 bases; nucleotides outside the gene matches: 4. CDR3 length: 13 amino acids. Written as DNA, the CDR3 is TGTGCCACCGCTGCGGGGGTCACAGATACGCAGTATTTT. Translation: CATAAGVTDTQYF. The full variable domain, its missing parts supplied by reference TRBV15 and TRBJ2-3, is DAMVIQNPRYQVTQFGKPVTLSCSQTLNHNVMYWYQQKSSQAPKLLFHYYDKDFNNEADTPDNFQSRRPNTSFCFLDIRSPGLGDTAMYLCATAAGVTDTQYFGPGTRLTVL.

The table lists this clone with a count of one. The chain carries TRBV7-8 and TRBJ2-5; 11 nucleotides agree with TRBD2. V lost 5 bases and J lost 1; bases outside the gene matches: 15. This CDR3 is 19 amino acids long. The germline gives CDR1 SGHVS, CDR2 FQNEAQ. CDR3 coding DNA: TGTGCCAGCAGCCAACACCTCCTAGCGGGAGGAGGCCTCCAAGAGACCCAGTACTTC. The encoded protein is CASSQHLLAGGGLQETQYF. The entire variable domain, with the rest obtained from reference TRBV7-8 and TRBJ2-5, is as follows: GAGVSQSPRYKVAKRGQDVALRCDPISGHVSLFWYQQALGQGPEFLTYFQNEAQLDKSGLPSDRFFAERPEGSVSTLKIQRTQQEDSAVYLCASSQHLLAGGGLQETQYFGPGTRLLVL.

V is TRBV4-1 and J is TRBJ1-1; the D is unclear. The length of the CDR3 is 15 residues. V was pared by 1 base and J by 0 bases, with 9 bases between. Per the germline V gene, CDR1 is MGHRA and CDR2 is YSYEKL. The CDR3 sequence: CASSQVRVMNTEAFF. CDR3 bases: TGCGCCAGCAGCCAAGTCCGGGTGATGAACACTGAAGCTTTCTTT.